One sample yielded the 5 T cell receptor beta chains listed below, sequenced in a study of regulatory T cells in long-lasting Graves disease. Documented time point: newly diagnosed GD, antithyroid drugs for less than 3 months. After RNA was extracted from PBMCs, the TCR library was made from it. iRepertoire HTBI primers and Arm-PCR of CDR3 regions built TCR beta libraries. MiXCR was run by TCRdb on the multiplex PCR reads, yielding one entry per CDR3 protein. The sample records approximately 470,000 distinct CDR3 sequences, 15% to 20% being singletons. The same sample was also studied in work on T cells in Graves' hyperthyroidism and ophthalmopathy.

The sample was peripheral blood mononuclear cells (PBMCs), taken at new diagnosis, from a patient treated with antithyroid drugs. These receptors all stem from a man aged 35-49 years with Graves disease.

About this clonotype itself: A much larger clone lies a single base off, so this may be a read error. The genes are TRBV29-1 and TRBJ2-7; D possibly corresponds to TRBD1 (7 bases). Trimming took off 1 base at V and 7 bases at J, with 23 bases between the two ends. Looked up from germline, CDR1 is SQVTM and CDR2 is ANQGSEA. The CDR3 is made up of 16 amino acids. The DNA of the CDR3 is TGCAGCGTTGAAGGGGCGGAGGGGGCTTTGTACAATGAGCAGTACTTC. It specifies CSVEGAEGALYNEQYF.

This clonotype has a count of ten or more. The chain couples TRBV10-3 to TRBJ2-7; 7 bases align to TRBD1. Germline CDR1 is ENHRY and CDR2 is SYGVKD. The CDR3 totals 15 residues. The V and J ends lost 5 bases and 2 bases, in that order; junction bases with no gene match: 9. The CDR3 here is CAISNTGEPPYEQYF. CDR3 in DNA: TGTGCCATCAGTAATACAGGGGAACCTCCCTACGAGCAGTACTTC.

The genes are TRBV28 and TRBJ2-5; maybe TRBD1 (6 bases). The CDR3 sequence is 14 residues long. Looked up from germline, CDR1 is MDHEN and CDR2 is SYDVKM. Between the trimmed V and J ends, which lost 7 bases and 1 base, there was a span of 13 bases. The CDR3 loop is CASMGAGLQETQYF. CDR3 DNA sequence: TGTGCCAGCATGGGGGCAGGACTCCAAGAGACCCAGTACTTC.

The V and J genes are TRBV2 and TRBJ1-3, with D uncertain. The CDR3 length is 13 residues. CDR1 and CDR2 from the germline V gene are SNHLY and FYNNEI. Trimming took off 5 bases at V and 4 bases at J, with 9 bases between the two ends. CDR3 region: CASSRTEGNTIYF. In DNA form, the CDR3 reads TGTGCCAGCAGTCGGACGGAAGGAAACACCATATATTTT.

This clonotype was counted only a few times. The gene calls are TRBV20-1 and TRBJ2-1; D assignment may be TRBD1 or TRBD2 (5 bases each). V was shortened by 3 bases and J by 4 bases, with 16 bases between the two germline ends. This CDR3 spans 15 amino acids. Germline V gene data show CDR1 as DFQATT and CDR2 as SNEGSKA (reference sequence). CDR3 amino acids: CSARTDPGLYNEQFF. CDR3 coding DNA: TGCAGTGCTAGGACCGATCCGGGGCTATACAATGAGCAGTTCTTC.